Presented here are 8 T cell receptor beta chains from one specimen sequenced in a study of T cell repertoires in ileal Crohn's disease. Assay used: immunoSEQ multiplex PCR; TCRdb lists only in-frame clones, some missing. This table holds some 15,000 clones, around 84% found once. The material sequenced was ileal tissue. These receptors were taken from an adult with Crohn's disease.

The chain employs TRBV27 and TRBJ2-3; D gene uncertain. Germline loops: CDR1 MNHEY, CDR2 SMNVEV (reference sequence). The CDR3 runs to 12 residues. Trimming pared 4 bases from V and 7 bases from J, leaving 9 bases between. CDR3 sequence reads: CASSSVANTQYF. The CDR3 nucleotides read TGTGCCAGCAGTTCCGTCGCGAATACGCAGTATTTT.

This clone has only one observation. The rearrangement joins TRBV5-8 to TRBJ1-2, with D tentatively TRBD1 (6 bases). CDR1 and CDR2 (germline): SGHTS, YDEGEE. CDR3 size: 13 residues. V gave up 4 bases and J gave up 4 bases, with 11 bases separating them. The CDR3 nucleotides are TGTGCCAGCAGCCAGGGGTTTGGCTATGGCTACACCTTC. Encoded protein: CASSQGFGYGYTF.

This clone occurred a few times. The chain has TRBV5-4 and TRBJ2-7; 7 bases are a match to TRBD1. J lost 3 bases, V lost 7 bases, and 7 bases had no gene match. This CDR3 is built from 13 residues. Germline CDR1 and CDR2: SGHNT and YYREEE (reference sequence). This CDR3 is CASAPQGIYEQYF. For the CDR3, the DNA is TGTGCCAGCGCCCCACAGGGGATCTACGAGCAGTACTTC.

This clone was counted once. The chain has TRBV9 and TRBJ2-7; TRBD1 agrees at 10 bases. CDR3 length: 16 amino acids. Trimming at V came to 4 bases and at J to 7 bases, leaving 14 bases not matched to a gene. From germline, CDR1 is SGDLS and CDR2 YYNGEE. CDR3 nucleotide sequence: TGTGCCAGCAGCCCAACAAACGACAGGGGGCTAAAAGAGCAGTACTTC. Translating it yields CASSPTNDRGLKEQYF.

The rearrangement joins TRBV2 to TRBJ1-5; 7 bases match TRBD1. The ends lost 8 bases at V and 2 bases at J; junction bases unmatched: 3. Germline V lookup: CDR1 SNHLY, CDR2 FYNNEI. The CDR3 totals 13 residues. CDR3 protein: CASLDRGNQPQHF. CDR3 DNA sequence: TGTGCCAGCCTAGACAGGGGCAATCAGCCCCAGCATTTT.

V gene TRBV9 combines with J gene TRBJ2-5, with D tentatively TRBD2 (5 bases). V was shortened by 3 bases and J by 5 bases, with 8 bases between the two germline ends. The CDR3 consists of 12 residues. Germline V lookup: CDR1 SGDLS, CDR2 YYNGEE. This chain's CDR3 is CASSGPGETQYF. The CDR3 nucleotides read TGTGCCAGCAGCGGACCGGGGGAGACCCAGTACTTC.

The chain couples TRBV6-6 to TRBJ2-7, with 9 bases fitting TRBD2. The V gene end was trimmed by 6 bases and the J gene end by 5 bases; junction bases not matched to a gene: 8. Germline V gene lookup returns CDR1 MNHNY and CDR2 SVGAGI (reference sequence). This CDR3 is built from 14 residues. CDR3 protein: CASREIAGVNEQYF. The CDR3 DNA sequence: TGTGCCAGCAGGGAAATAGCGGGGGTGAACGAGCAGTACTTC.

The table lists this clone with a few counts. This chain joins TRBV7-9 and TRBJ1-1; D is uncertain. The CDR3 is 13 residues long. In germline, CDR1 is SEHNR, CDR2 FQNEAQ (reference sequence). V was pared by 5 bases and J by 5 bases, with 12 bases between. As DNA, the CDR3 is TGTGCCAGCAGCACCAATGCGGGGACTGAAGCTTTCTTT. It encodes CASSTNAGTEAFF.